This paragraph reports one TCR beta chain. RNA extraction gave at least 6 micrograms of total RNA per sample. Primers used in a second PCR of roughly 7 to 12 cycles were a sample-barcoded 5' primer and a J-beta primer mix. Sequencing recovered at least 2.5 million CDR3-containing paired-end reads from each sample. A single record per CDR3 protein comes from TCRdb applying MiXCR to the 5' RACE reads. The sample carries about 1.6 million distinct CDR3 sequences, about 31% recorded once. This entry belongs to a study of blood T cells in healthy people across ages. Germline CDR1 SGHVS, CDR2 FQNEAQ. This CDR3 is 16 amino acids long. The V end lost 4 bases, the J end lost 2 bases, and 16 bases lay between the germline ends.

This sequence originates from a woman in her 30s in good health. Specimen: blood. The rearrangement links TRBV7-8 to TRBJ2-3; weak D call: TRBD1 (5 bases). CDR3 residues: CASSSSAYRNTDTQYF. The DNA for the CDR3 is TGTGCCAGCAGCTCCTCCGCATACAGGAACACAGATACGCAGTATTTT.